The rows below give T cell receptor beta chains drawn from one sample of a study of cytomegalovirus exposure and HLA in healthy donors. Only in-frame clones appear in the TCRdb table, and some are missing; sequencing was by immunoSEQ multiplex PCR. The sample contains 100,000 to 150,000 clones, around 81% of which appear only once. The sample consisted of PBMCs. These receptors all come from a female donor in good health and CMV-seronegative. CDR3s include the opening cysteine and the closing phenylalanine or tryptophan. Each record gives: V gene, CDR3 protein.

v_call: TRBV11-2
cdr3_aa: CASGEEGQAKNIQYF

v_call: TRBV15
cdr3_aa: CATSTAGEYNEQFF

v_call: TRBV5-1
cdr3_aa: CASSLMAFGAGVNTGELFF

v_call: TRBV7-9
cdr3_aa: CASSPDVGGSFLNEKLFF

v_call: TRBV10-2
cdr3_aa: CASSESPSGDTDTQYF

v_call: TRBV28
cdr3_aa: CASSSPDRAHYEQYF

v_call: TRBV19
cdr3_aa: CASSVGLASEQFF

v_call: TRBV30
cdr3_aa: CAVRVAGANGLTF

v_call: TRBV10-3
cdr3_aa: CAVRQDASGNTIYF

v_call: TRBV6-1
cdr3_aa: CASSSTGRDYSPLHF

v_call: TRBV7-2
cdr3_aa: CASSPGPGTGVGYTF

v_call: TRBV4-1
cdr3_aa: CASSQDGGGGYTF

v_call: TRBV30
cdr3_aa: CAWSFLRNEQFF

v_call: TRBV7-2
cdr3_aa: CASSPNLLSTDTQYF

v_call: TRBV13
cdr3_aa: CASSQRGQGIQETQYF

v_call: TRBV27
cdr3_aa: CASSPGAGNYGYTF

v_call: TRBV5-4
cdr3_aa: CASSRGGGRTAYEQYF

v_call: TRBV6-5
cdr3_aa: CASSYSNRDRQETQYF

v_call: TRBV28
cdr3_aa: CASSDPGQGGHEQYF

v_call: TRBV18
cdr3_aa: CASSRDRADYGYTF

v_call: TRBV5-4
cdr3_aa: CASSLGAWLGGGQETQYF

v_call: TRBV14
cdr3_aa: CASSQGYEQYF

v_call: TRBV10-3
cdr3_aa: CAIRAGTSGGNSQYF

v_call: TRBV15
cdr3_aa: CATSRAVRGTNYGYTF

v_call: TRBV7-9
cdr3_aa: CASSLGRADGYTF

v_call: TRBV2
cdr3_aa: CASYRDTNTEAFF